This TCR beta chain was identified during a study of identical twins. Germline loops: CDR1 LGHDT, CDR2 YNNKEL (reference sequence). This CDR3 comprises 13 residues. Trimming shortened V by 1 base and J by 11 bases, and 14 bases separated the two germline ends. This clonotype was counted ten times or more. TCRdb ran MiXCR on the 5' RACE reads and lists one entry per CDR3 protein. The sample carries hundreds of thousands of distinct CDR3 sequences, 5.5% to 6.5% recorded once. The source material was naive T cells sorted from blood. The clonotype was recovered from a man younger than 30 in good health. The chain is built from TRBV3-1 and TRBJ1-1; TRBD1 is a possible D gene (5 bases). CDR3 in amino acids: CASSQGLGPRAFF. The CDR3 region has the DNA TGTGCCAGCAGCCAAGGTCTGGGACCCCGGGCTTTCTTT.